This TCR beta chain was identified during a study of identifying expanded T cells in peripheral blood. Findings and limits, study-wide: Across healthy donors, higher total template counts meant significantly greater approximately 2-week count variance.

No infections or other immune events were documented during collection. The count of this clone is one. The antigen remains undetermined. Sequencing was performed with immunoSEQ multiplex PCR; in TCRdb, only in-frame clones are kept and a portion is missing. The sample lists 100,000 or so clones; around 88% were seen once. V lost 0 bases to trimming and J lost 4 bases; unmatched junction nucleotides: 10. Germline V gene data show CDR1 as LGHNA and CDR2 as YSLEER. The CDR3 is 17 amino acids. This sequence was found in a person between 18 and 75 years old in good health. The chain is built from TRBV4-3 and TRBJ1-1; 8 nucleotides agree with TRBD1. The specimen sequenced was blood. The CDR3 loop is CASSQDWAGGVGTEAFF. CDR3 DNA sequence: TGCGCCAGCAGCCAAGATTGGGCAGGGGGCGTCGGCACTGAAGCTTTCTTT.